Below, 21 T cell receptor beta chains from the same sample are listed, as sequenced in a study of T-cell reconstitution after alpha-beta-depleted transplantation in children. Unique molecular identifiers tagged the TCRbeta library. TCRdb fed the PCR reads into MiXCR, producing one record per CDR3 protein. The repertoire holds a few hundred thousand distinct CDR3 sequences, with approximately 10% as singletons. Sequencing used PBMCs from the stem cell graft donor, obtained from the stem cell graft. Every receptor here comes from a human donor who donated a stem cell graft to a child with acute lymphoblastic leukemia.

V is TRBV7-2 and J is TRBJ1-1; 10 bases align to TRBD1. The V segment lost 4 bases and the J segment 7 bases; nucleotides outside the gene matches: 9. The CDR3 has 15 amino acids. Germline values: CDR1 SGHTA, CDR2 FQGNSA. CDR3 loop: CASSYQTGGFVEAFF. The CDR3 DNA sequence: TGTGCCAGCAGCTATCAGACAGGGGGCTTTGTTGAAGCTTTCTTT.

This clonotype has at least ten counts. V gene TRBV5-6 combines with J gene TRBJ2-1; 7 bases map to TRBD2. There are 13 residues in the CDR3. CDR1 SGHDT and CDR2 YYEEEE come from the germline V gene. J lost 7 bases, V lost 2 bases, and 3 bases had no gene match. The CDR3 bases are TGTGCCAGCAGCTTCCGCGGGGGTAATGAGCAGTTCTTC. Translating gives CASSFRGGNEQFF.

This clonotype came up a few times. The rearrangement links TRBV6-1 to TRBJ2-1; D unclear. This CDR3 spans 14 amino acids. The germline V gene has CDR1 MNHNS and CDR2 SASEGT. V was cut by 11 bases and J by 0 bases, with 14 bases left in between. The CDR3 DNA sequence: TGTGCCTGCTCCCCTCTTAGCTCCTACAATGAGCAGTTCTTC. It specifies CACSPLSSYNEQFF.

This clonotype occurred a few times. The V call is TRBV29-1, the J call TRBJ2-2; D may be TRBD1 or TRBD2 (6 bases each). Trimming took off 4 bases at V and 2 bases at J, with 11 bases between the two ends. The CDR3 is made up of 14 amino acids. Germline V gene lookup returns CDR1 SQVTM and CDR2 ANQGSEA. CDR3 residues: CSVAPGANTGELFF. DNA of the CDR3: TGCAGCGTTGCGCCGGGGGCCAACACCGGGGAGCTGTTTTTT.

The J gene is TRBJ1-4, the V gene TRBV2, with 9 bases identical to TRBD1. CDR3 length equals 14 residues. V gave up 6 bases and J gave up 4 bases; unmatched junction bases: 3. Germline loops: CDR1 SNHLY, CDR2 FYNNEI. As DNA, the CDR3 is TGTGCCAGCAGGGGACAGGGTAATAATGAAAAACTGTTTTTT. Protein sequence: CASRGQGNNEKLFF. Complete variable domain (other parts from reference TRBV2 and TRBJ1-4): EPEVTQTPSHQVTQMGQEVILRCVPISNHLYFYWYRQILGQKVEFLVSFYNNEISEKSEIFDDQFSVERPDGSNFTLKIRSTKLEDSAMYFCASRGQGNNEKLFFGSGTQLSVL.

This clonotype has a handful of counts. J is TRBJ2-3 and V is TRBV15, with D perhaps matching TRBD2 (6 bases). The CDR3 runs to 13 residues. V shed 2 bases and J shed 3 bases, with 6 bases lying between them. The germline V gene encodes CDR1 LNHNV and CDR2 YYDKDF (reference sequence). The CDR3 DNA reads as TGTGCCACCAGCAGACGGGGGACAGATACGCAGTATTTT. It specifies CATSRRGTDTQYF.

As for this clonotype: One end of the junction varies from germline; a read error may be responsible. The gene calls are TRBV7-9 and TRBJ2-1, with TRBD2 matching over 12 bases. The V gene's germline CDR1 is SEHNR and CDR2 FQNEAQ (reference sequence). The CDR3 runs to 17 residues. CDR3 loop: CASSLGLAGVKAHERFF. As DNA, the CDR3 is TGTGCCAGCAGCCTGGGACTAGCGGGTGTAAAGGCTCATGAGCGGTTCTTC. The full variable domain, its missing parts supplied by reference TRBV7-9 and TRBJ2-1, is DTGVSQNPRHKITKRGQNVTFRCDPISEHNRLYWYRQTLGQGPEFLTYFQNEAQLEKSRLLSDRFSAERPKGSFSTLEIQRTEQGDSAMYLCASSLGLAGVKAHERFFGPGTRLTVL.

This clonotype was observed a few times. The chain is built from TRBV4-3 and TRBJ2-7, with D maybe TRBD2 (5 bases). Germline lookup yields CDR1 LGHNA and CDR2 YSLEER. Trimming took off 1 base at V and 5 bases at J, with 15 bases between the two ends. CDR3 size: 15 residues. CDR3 loop: CASSQAQAGLHEQYF. CDR3 nucleotides: TGCGCCAGCAGCCAAGCTCAAGCCGGACTCCACGAGCAGTACTTC.

The chain has TRBV5-1 and TRBJ1-1; 7 positions match TRBD1. The germline V gene encodes CDR1 SGHRS and CDR2 YFSETQ. V shed 6 bases, J shed 4 bases, and the junction held 18 bases outside the gene matches. The CDR3 covers 17 residues. The CDR3 sequence is CASTRQGSWSTGTEAFF. Here the CDR3 DNA reads TGCGCCAGCACCAGACAGGGATCCTGGTCCACGGGCACTGAAGCTTTCTTT. The variable domain in full, completed from reference TRBV5-1 and TRBJ1-1, reads KAGVTQTPRYLIKTRGQQVTLSCSPISGHRSVSWYQQTPGQGLQFLFEYFSETQRNKGNFPGRFSGRQFSNSRSEMNVSTLELGDSALYLCASTRQGSWSTGTEAFFGQGTRLTVV.

This clonotype appeared a few times. V and J are TRBV20-1 and TRBJ1-1; D is perhaps TRBD1 (5 bases). CDR3 size: 12 residues. V lost 5 bases and J 10 bases, leaving 17 bases between the germline ends. CDR1 DFQATT and CDR2 SNEGSKA come from the germline V gene (reference sequence). The CDR3 protein is CSAPGGTSGAFF. The CDR3 DNA reads as TGCAGTGCTCCTGGGGGAACATCGGGAGCTTTCTTT.

This clonotype was detected a few times. The genes are TRBV4-2 and TRBJ2-3; D not certain. The germline V gene has CDR1 LGHNA and CDR2 YNFKEQ. This CDR3 comprises 15 residues. V lost 4 bases to trimming and J lost 0 bases, with 11 bases between them. The CDR3 coding sequence is TGTGCCAGCAGCCCGACTGACTCTAGCACAGATACGCAGTATTTT. Translation: CASSPTDSSTDTQYF.

This clonotype was recorded once. The chain joins TRBV4-1 to TRBJ1-1, with 7 bases aligning to TRBD1. Germline CDR1 and CDR2: MGHRA and YSYEKL. CDR3 length: 14 residues. V was pared by 1 base and J by 4 bases, with 3 bases of the junction left unmatched. For the CDR3, the DNA is TGCGCCAGCAGCCAAGCGACAGGGCCCACTGAAGCTTTCTTT. This sequence encodes CASSQATGPTEAFF.

The table lists this clonotype with a few counts. The chain is built from TRBV12-3 or TRBV12-4 and TRBJ2-7; D unclear. The CDR3 extends over 13 amino acids. Trimming stripped 2 bases from V and 6 bases from J, with 11 bases between. The CDR3 bases are TGTGCCAGCAGTTTACTAGGGTTGGGCGAGCAGTACTTC. As protein: CASSLLGLGEQYF.

This clonotype was observed a handful of times. The V gene is TRBV29-1, the J gene TRBJ1-1; TRBD1 matches 9 bases. The CDR3 loop spans 14 amino acids. J lost 4 bases, V lost 7 bases, and 10 bases had no gene match. Per germline, CDR1 SQVTM and CDR2 ANQGSEA. The CDR3 reads CSARTGEWGTEAFF. The CDR3 nucleotides read TGCAGCGCTCGGACAGGGGAATGGGGCACTGAAGCTTTCTTT.

The CDR3 sequence: CASSLSPASGSNNEQFF. The CDR3 DNA is TGTGCCAGCAGCTTATCCCCGGCTAGCGGGAGCAACAATGAGCAGTTCTTC. The J gene is TRBJ2-1, the V gene TRBV7-8; TRBD2 aligns across 10 bases. Trimming at V came to 2 bases and at J to 5 bases, leaving 9 bases not matched to a gene. Germline V CDR1 and CDR2: SGHVS, FQNEAQ. The length of the CDR3 is 17 residues.

There are a few counts of this clonotype. The chain is built from TRBV20-1 and TRBJ2-7, with TRBD1 identical over 11 bases. Per the germline V gene, CDR1 is DFQATT and CDR2 is SNEGSKA (reference sequence). V shed 6 bases and J 0 bases; nucleotides not matched to a gene: 4. This CDR3 contains 14 residues. The CDR3 region is CSAGTGGNSYEQYF. The CDR3 nucleotides are TGCAGTGCGGGGACAGGGGGGAACTCCTACGAGCAGTACTTC.

This clonotype was seen only a few times. V is TRBV5-1 and J is TRBJ1-6; D perhaps matches TRBD1 (6 bases). Per germline, CDR1 SGHRS and CDR2 YFSETQ. V lost 5 bases and J 10 bases, leaving 16 bases between the germline ends. The CDR3 covers 14 residues. In nucleotides, the CDR3 is TGCGCCAGCAGTCCTGAGGGGGGGAGGTCACCCCTCCACTTT. Encoded protein: CASSPEGGRSPLHF.

This clonotype was recorded a few times. This chain joins TRBV28 and TRBJ2-7, with 8 bases aligning to TRBD1. The CDR3 has 16 residues. Germline assignment: CDR1 MDHEN and CDR2 SYDVKM. The V gene end was trimmed by 6 bases and the J gene end by 2 bases; junction bases not matched to a gene: 12. The DNA for the CDR3 is TGTGCCAGCAGCCCTCCAACGACAGGGGTAGCCTACGAGCAGTACTTC. Translating gives CASSPPTTGVAYEQYF.

The chain has TRBV20-1 and TRBJ2-1; TRBD2 matches 8 bases. Looked up from germline, CDR1 is DFQATT and CDR2 is SNEGSKA (reference sequence). V dropped 6 bases and J dropped 7; count of bases not matched to a gene: 14. The length of the CDR3 is 15 residues. CDR3 sequence: CSAFPPGLAQNEQFF. CDR3 DNA sequence: TGCAGTGCGTTCCCCCCCGGACTAGCCCAGAATGAGCAGTTCTTC.

This rearrangement joins TRBV20-1 to TRBJ1-6; D gene unclear. The V gene's germline CDR1 is DFQATT and CDR2 SNEGSKA (reference sequence). This CDR3 region has 18 residues. V lost 5 bases and J 4 bases, leaving 24 bases between the germline ends. CDR3 loop: CSAPPQENSSLYNSPLHF. CDR3 nucleotides: TGCAGTGCTCCCCCGCAGGAGAATTCCTCTTTATATAATTCACCCCTCCACTTT.

Only a few counts were recorded for this clonotype. This chain uses TRBV27 with TRBJ2-5; 11 bases agree with TRBD2. The V and J ends lost 4 bases and 4 bases, in that order; junction bases with no gene match: 8. From germline, CDR1 is MNHEY and CDR2 SMNVEV (reference sequence). The CDR3 is 16 amino acids. CDR3: CASSSVRLAGRETQYF. CDR3 sequence (DNA): TGTGCCAGCAGTTCTGTCCGACTAGCGGGACGAGAGACCCAGTACTTC.